The entry below describes one TCR beta chain. Its target is unknown. The data stem from a study of blood T cells in healthy people across ages. Study findings and constraints: It was held that the diversity estimates obtained from one million T cells were underestimates. Expanded clonotype changes were possibly confounded by unknown donor CMV status.

This CDR3 region has 16 residues. Trimming cost V 4 bases and J 1 base, with 14 bases left between them. Per germline, CDR1 LGHNA and CDR2 YNFKEQ. Combining a sample-barcoded 5' primer with a J-beta primer mix, a second PCR ran for roughly 7 to 12 cycles. TCRdb ran MiXCR on the 5' RACE reads and lists one entry per CDR3 protein. The sample contains roughly 700,000 distinct CDR3 sequences, more than 40% of which appear only once. Material for sequencing was blood. The TCR sequence derives from a woman between 55 and 75 years old in good health. The chain carries TRBV4-2 and TRBJ2-1; D may match TRBD1 or TRBD2 (5 bases each). CDR3: CASSPSEGLSYNEQFF. The CDR3 DNA reads TGTGCCAGCAGCCCAAGCGAGGGGCTGTCCTACAATGAGCAGTTCTTC.